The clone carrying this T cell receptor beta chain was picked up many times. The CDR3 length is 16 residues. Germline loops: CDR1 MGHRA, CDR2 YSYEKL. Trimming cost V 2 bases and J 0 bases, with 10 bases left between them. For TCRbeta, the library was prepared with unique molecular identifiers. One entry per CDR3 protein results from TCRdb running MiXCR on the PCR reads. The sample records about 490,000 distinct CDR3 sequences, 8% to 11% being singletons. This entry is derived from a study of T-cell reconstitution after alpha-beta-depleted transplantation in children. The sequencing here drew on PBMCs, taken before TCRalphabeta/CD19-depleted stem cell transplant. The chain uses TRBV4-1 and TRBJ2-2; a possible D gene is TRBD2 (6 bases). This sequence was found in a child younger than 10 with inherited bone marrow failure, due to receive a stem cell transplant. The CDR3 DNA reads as TGCGCCAGCAGCCAACTAGCGTACCCGAACACCGGGGAGCTGTTTTTT. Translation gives CASSQLAYPNTGELFF.